These T cell receptor beta chains were read from a single sample in a study of T-cell memory formation after mild COVID-19. TCRdb re-derived calls from the 5' RACE reads in MiXCR, one entry per CDR3 protein. The data hold 150,000 or so distinct CDR3 sequences, with around 13% observed a single time. Sequenced: PBMCs or a T cell subset sorted from them (not recorded which). All receptors come from an adult woman who had mild COVID-19 (a few samples of this study predate the infection). Cell type and time point are not known. Both conserved end residues are part of each CDR3. D genes are given only for firm matches. Rows give clone size only sometimes, using once, few, many, or a class for an expanded clone.

clone size: .; D gene: TRBD1; V gene: TRBV12-3/TRBV12-4; J gene: TRBJ2-3; CDR3 DNA: TGTGCCAGCAGTTTACGACAGGGGAGCACAGATACGCAGTATTTT; CDR3 protein: CASSLRQGSTDTQYF
clone size: .; D gene: .; V gene: TRBV14; J gene: TRBJ2-7; CDR3 DNA: TGTGCCAGCAGCGTCATGACTAGCTCCTACGAGCAGTACTTC; CDR3 protein: CASSVMTSSYEQYF
clone size: .; D gene: TRBD1; V gene: TRBV24-1; J gene: TRBJ1-2; CDR3 DNA: TGTGCCACCAGTGACCGTGACAGGGGCTATGGCTACACCTTC; CDR3 protein: CATSDRDRGYGYTF
clone size: .; D gene: .; V gene: TRBV6-2/TRBV6-3; J gene: TRBJ2-2; CDR3 DNA: TGTGCCAGCAGACTAGTGTTCCCCACCGGGGAGCTGTTTTTT; CDR3 protein: CASRLVFPTGELFF
clone size: .; D gene: .; V gene: TRBV3-2; J gene: TRBJ2-7; CDR3 DNA: TGTGCCAGCAGCCAAGAGAAGCGAACCGGGGGCGAGCAGTACTTC; CDR3 protein: CASSQEKRTGGEQYF
clone size: .; D gene: .; V gene: TRBV27; J gene: TRBJ1-5; CDR3 DNA: TGTGCCAGCAGTTTTTCAGGGGATCAGCCCCAGCATTTT; CDR3 protein: CASSFSGDQPQHF
clone size: few; D gene: .; V gene: TRBV12-3/TRBV12-4; J gene: TRBJ2-7; CDR3 DNA: TGTGCCAGCAGTTCGAGGTCCGTAACTAGCTGGGGTTACGAGCAGTACTTC; CDR3 protein: CASSSRSVTSWGYEQYF
clone size: few; D gene: .; V gene: TRBV19; J gene: TRBJ2-3; CDR3 DNA: TGTGCCAGCGGAGGGGGTGATACGCAGTATTTT; CDR3 protein: CASGGGDTQYF
clone size: .; D gene: .; V gene: TRBV4-1; J gene: TRBJ2-7; CDR3 DNA: TGCGCCAGCAGCCAAGATGACACATCCTACGAGCAGTACTTC; CDR3 protein: CASSQDDTSYEQYF
clone size: few; D gene: TRBD2; V gene: TRBV4-3; J gene: TRBJ2-1; CDR3 DNA: TGCGCCAGCAGCCAAGGGGGCAGCGGGAGGAGGGATGAGCAGTTCTTC; CDR3 protein: CASSQGGSGRRDEQFF
clone size: .; D gene: .; V gene: TRBV10-3; J gene: TRBJ2-2; CDR3 DNA: TGTGCCATCAGTGGTAGTCAACACACCGGGGAGCTGTTTTTT; CDR3 protein: CAISGSQHTGELFF
clone size: few; D gene: .; V gene: TRBV6-2/TRBV6-3; J gene: TRBJ2-2; CDR3 DNA: TGTGCCAGCAGCCCACCAGGCTCGGAGCTGTTTTTT; CDR3 protein: CASSPPGSELFF
clone size: few; D gene: .; V gene: TRBV29-1; J gene: TRBJ2-1; CDR3 DNA: TGCAGCGCGGGGGGCCTGCTGGGTGAGCAGTTCTTC; CDR3 protein: CSAGGLLGEQFF
clone size: few; D gene: TRBD2; V gene: TRBV9; J gene: TRBJ2-1; CDR3 DNA: TGTGCCAGCAGCGCCCTAGCGGGGGGCAACAATGAGCAGTTCTTC; CDR3 protein: CASSALAGGNNEQFF
clone size: many; D gene: .; V gene: TRBV5-1; J gene: TRBJ2-1; CDR3 DNA: TGCGCCAGCAGCGGAGGGGGGACCGATCTCCGCGAGCAGTTCTTC; CDR3 protein: CASSGGGTDLREQFF
clone size: few; D gene: TRBD1; V gene: TRBV7-6; J gene: TRBJ2-1; CDR3 DNA: TGTGCCAGCAGCTTAGATCCCCCCGGGACAGGGGGGTACAATGAGCAGTTCTTC; CDR3 protein: CASSLDPPGTGGYNEQFF
clone size: few; D gene: .; V gene: TRBV7-2; J gene: TRBJ2-5; CDR3 DNA: TGTGCCAGCAGCGAGACTTTGAGGGGAGAGACCCAGTACTTC; CDR3 protein: CASSETLRGETQYF
clone size: few; D gene: TRBD1; V gene: TRBV7-9; J gene: TRBJ2-7; CDR3 DNA: TGTGCCAGCAGCTTAGATGCGGGAGAGGGACAGGGAACCTACGAGCAGTACTTC; CDR3 protein: CASSLDAGEGQGTYEQYF
clone size: many; D gene: TRBD1; V gene: TRBV5-1; J gene: TRBJ2-2; CDR3 DNA: TGCGCCAGCAGCTTGGCGGGACAGGGGACCGGGGAGCTGTTTTTT; CDR3 protein: CASSLAGQGTGELFF
clone size: .; D gene: .; V gene: TRBV7-2; J gene: TRBJ2-4; CDR3 DNA: TGTGCCAGCAGCCCCTCGACAGGCTTCAAAAACATTCAGTACTTC; CDR3 protein: CASSPSTGFKNIQYF
clone size: few; D gene: TRBD1; V gene: TRBV4-3; J gene: TRBJ1-3; CDR3 DNA: TGCGCCAGCAGCCAGGAAAGACAGGGACCCTCTGGAAACACCATATATTTT; CDR3 protein: CASSQERQGPSGNTIYF
clone size: few; D gene: .; V gene: TRBV27; J gene: TRBJ1-2; CDR3 DNA: TGTGCCAGCAGTTTGGGGGGGGCGCGGGGCTACACCTTC; CDR3 protein: CASSLGGARGYTF
clone size: .; D gene: .; V gene: TRBV12-3/TRBV12-4; J gene: TRBJ2-3; CDR3 DNA: TGTGCCAGCAGTACCCCCCTTGGGGTTGGGAGCACAGATACGCAGTATTTT; CDR3 protein: CASSTPLGVGSTDTQYF
clone size: .; D gene: TRBD2; V gene: TRBV12-3/TRBV12-4; J gene: TRBJ2-5; CDR3 DNA: TGTGCCAGCAGTTTAGAGAGCCTAGCGGGGAAAATTGAGACCCAGTACTTC; CDR3 protein: CASSLESLAGKIETQYF
clone size: .; D gene: TRBD2; V gene: TRBV4-2; J gene: TRBJ2-7; CDR3 DNA: TGTGCCAGCAGCCAAAGAGAGGTGCGGACTAGGTCCTACGAGCAGTACTTC; CDR3 protein: CASSQREVRTRSYEQYF
clone size: few; D gene: .; V gene: TRBV24-1; J gene: TRBJ2-1; CDR3 DNA: TGTGCCACCAGTGATTTGGGACAAGAGGGTGAGCAGTTCTTC; CDR3 protein: CATSDLGQEGEQFF
clone size: .; D gene: .; V gene: TRBV12-3/TRBV12-4; J gene: TRBJ1-2; CDR3 DNA: TGTGCCAGCACCGCCTCCGGGGGCTATGGCTACACCTTC; CDR3 protein: CASTASGGYGYTF
clone size: .; D gene: .; V gene: TRBV6-6; J gene: TRBJ2-7; CDR3 DNA: TGTGCCAGCAGTTCCGTACCCTGGGAGGGGGCGCGGGTCTTCCACGAGCAGTACTTC; CDR3 protein: CASSSVPWEGARVFHEQYF
clone size: .; D gene: .; V gene: TRBV2; J gene: TRBJ2-1; CDR3 DNA: TGTGCCGTGTATTGGGGGGTCCCCTACAATGAGCAGTTCTTC; CDR3 protein: CAVYWGVPYNEQFF